This T cell receptor (beta chain) was observed in a study of CD8 T cells in ankylosing spondylitis. Study-level findings and limits: Blood of patients with ankylosing spondylitis appeared to be characterized by a TCR beta motif of eight highly homologous variants.

This CDR3 region has 20 residues. Germline V gene data show CDR1 as SGHDN and CDR2 as FVKESK. V was clipped by 4 bases and J by 2 bases; unmatched bases: 14. In making TCR beta libraries, quantitative 5'-RACE with molecular barcodes was used. TCRdb re-called the 5' RACE reads with MiXCR, one entry per CDR3 protein. The table includes around 490,000 distinct CDR3 sequences, approximately 5.3% detected once. Points on this clonotype: Its specificity is unknown.

The V gene is TRBV14, the J gene TRBJ2-1; 13 bases match TRBD2. Input material: blood, either unsorted or a sorted T cell fraction (not recorded which). This TCR derives from a male donor with ankylosing spondylitis. In nucleotides, the CDR3 is TGTGCCAGCAGCCCATACCCTAGACTAGCGGGAGGAACCACCTACAATGAGCAGTTCTTC. It specifies CASSPYPRLAGGTTYNEQFF.